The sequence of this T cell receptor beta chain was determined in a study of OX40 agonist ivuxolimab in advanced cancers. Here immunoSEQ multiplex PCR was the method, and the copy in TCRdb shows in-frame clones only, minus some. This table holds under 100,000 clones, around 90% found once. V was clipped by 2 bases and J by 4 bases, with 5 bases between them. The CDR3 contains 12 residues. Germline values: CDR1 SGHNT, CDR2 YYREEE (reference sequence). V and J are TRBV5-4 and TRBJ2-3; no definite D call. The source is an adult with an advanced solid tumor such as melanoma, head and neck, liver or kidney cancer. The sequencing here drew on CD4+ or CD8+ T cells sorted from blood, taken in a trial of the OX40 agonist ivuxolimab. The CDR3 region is CASSFGADTQYF. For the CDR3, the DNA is TGTGCCAGCAGCTTCGGAGCAGATACGCAGTATTTT.